This paragraph reports one T cell receptor (beta chain). These data are taken from a study of technical replicates of blood from a handful of donors. Some clones are missing from TCRdb's copy, which holds only in-frame ones; the method was immunoSEQ multiplex PCR. This sample has about 70,000 clones, with approximately 94% found just once. V lost 1 base, J lost 12 bases, and 10 bases lay in between. CDR3 length: 11 amino acids. Per the germline V gene, CDR1 is GTSNPN and CDR2 is SVGIG (reference sequence). The sequence was collected from a human donor in good health. The rearrangement uses TRBV30 and TRBJ1-5; D uncertain. Input material: T cells isolated from PBMCs. The CDR3 reads CAWSGQLGQHF. DNA of the CDR3: TGTGCCTGGAGTGGCCAACTAGGCCAGCATTTT.